One and the same sample provided the 15 T cell receptor beta chains below, sequenced in a study of Graves' ophthalmopathy and Graves' hyperthyroidism. RNA served as the template for amplifying TCR beta CDR3 regions. HTBI-primed first-round RT-PCR preceded second-round multiplex PCR. TCRdb used MiXCR to reprocess the multiplex PCR reads, holding one entry per CDR3 protein. Among just over 600,000 distinct CDR3 sequences listed, 22% were seen once. Source material: peripheral blood. The origin of the receptors is a woman aged 18-29 years with stable Graves' hyperthyroidism. Some clones in this sample may be carry-over from other donors' samples.

This clonotype has at least ten counts. The CDR3 coding sequence is TGTGCCAGCAGCCAAGATGGTCGGGGAGAGACCCAGTACTTC. It codes for CASSQDGRGETQYF. The J gene is TRBJ2-5, the V gene TRBV3-1, with D perhaps TRBD2 (5 bases). The CDR3 consists of 14 residues. The ends were cut back, 0 bases at V and 4 bases at J, with 9 bases in the middle. Per the germline V gene, CDR1 is LGHDT and CDR2 is YNNKEL (reference sequence).

This clonotype was picked up many times. The V and J genes are TRBV19 and TRBJ1-1, with D unclear. V was trimmed by 4 bases and J by 8 bases, leaving 14 bases between them. Germline V gene data show CDR1 as LNHDA and CDR2 as SQIVND (reference sequence). There are 13 residues in the CDR3. CDR3 sequence reads: CASSTYDGAEAFF. CDR3 DNA: TGTGCCAGTAGTACATATGACGGTGCCGAAGCTTTCTTT.

This clonotype occurred many times. The CDR3 loop reads CASSFRPWDAFF. The CDR3 bases are TGTGCCAGCAGTTTTCGCCCCTGGGATGCTTTCTTT. This chain links TRBV12-3 or TRBV12-4 with TRBJ1-1; D gene uncertain. CDR3 length: 12 amino acids. V lost 3 bases to trimming and J lost 11 bases, with 13 bases between them.

The rearrangement uses TRBV25-1 and TRBJ1-6; possible D gene TRBD1, 5 bases. The CDR3 runs 17 residues. The germline V gene has CDR1 MGHDK and CDR2 SYGVNS. V lost 3 bases, J lost 4 bases, and 16 bases lay in between. CDR3 loop: CASSDRPTGPYNSPLHF. Here the CDR3 DNA reads TGTGCCAGCAGTGATCGACCTACAGGTCCTTATAATTCACCCCTCCACTTT. Filled out from reference TRBV25-1 and TRBJ1-6, the complete variable domain reads EADIYQTPRYLVIGTGKKITLECSQTMGHDKMYWYQQDPGMELHLIHYSYGVNSTEKGDLSSESTVSRIRTEHFPLTLESARPSHTSQYLCASSDRPTGPYNSPLHFGNGTRLTVT.

This clonotype was seen a handful of times. The chain links TRBV7-3 to TRBJ2-5, with no clear D. The length of the CDR3 is 15 residues. CDR1 and CDR2 from the germline V gene are SGHTA and FQGTGA. With 5 bases removed from V and 4 bases from J, the gap between germline ends came to 17 bases. The CDR3 loop reads CASSIRALPGETQYF. CDR3 coding DNA: TGTGCCAGCAGCATCCGGGCCCTCCCCGGAGAGACCCAGTACTTC.

This clonotype was seen ten or more times. The genes are TRBV6-5 and TRBJ2-7, with TRBD2 identical over 11 bases. This CDR3 contains 14 residues. V shed 2 bases and J 5 bases; nucleotides not matched to a gene: 2. From germline, CDR1 is MNHEY and CDR2 SVGAGI. Written as DNA, the CDR3 is TGTGCCAGCAGTTACACTAGCGGGAGTAACGAGCAGTACTTC. Its translation: CASSYTSGSNEQYF.

This clonotype was seen repeatedly, ten times or more. The gene calls are TRBV6-5 and TRBJ2-7; D uncertain. V was cut by 8 bases and J by 4 bases, with 21 bases left in between. CDR3 length: 15 amino acids. The germline gives CDR1 MNHEY, CDR2 SVGAGI. CDR3 residues: CASRAVTGPQYEQYF. DNA of the CDR3: TGTGCCAGCCGGGCGGTAACCGGGCCTCAGTACGAGCAGTACTTC.

This clonotype has a count of ten or more. V gene TRBV7-2 combines with J gene TRBJ2-7; tentatively, D is TRBD1 (6 bases). The CDR3 sequence is 13 residues long. CDR1 is SGHTA and CDR2 is FQGNSA in the germline V gene. The V end was cut by 0 bases, the J end by 5 bases, with 8 bases between. The CDR3 nucleotides read TGTGCCAGCAGCTTAGCCCCAGGGGACGAGCAGTACTTC. Translation: CASSLAPGDEQYF. Full variable domain (outside the CDR3, taken from reference TRBV7-2 and TRBJ2-7): GAGVSQSPSNKVTEKGKDVELRCDPISGHTALYWYRQSLGQGLEFLIYFQGNSAPDKSGLPSDRFSAERTGGSVSTLTIQRTQQEDSAVYLCASSLAPGDEQYFGPGTRLTVT.

The chain recombines TRBV12-3 or TRBV12-4 with TRBJ1-5; D remains ambiguous. The length of the CDR3 is 15 residues. Trimming cost V 6 bases and J 5 bases, with 17 bases left between them. CDR3 protein: CASRFGLTNYQPQHF. DNA of the CDR3: TGTGCCAGCAGATTCGGACTTACAAATTATCAGCCCCAGCATTTT.

The chain joins TRBV11-2 to TRBJ2-7; 14 nucleotides match TRBD2. The trim removed 5 bases at V and 3 bases at J, leaving 6 bases unmatched. Germline V gives CDR1 SGHAT, CDR2 FQNNGV. The CDR3 runs to 16 residues. This CDR3 is CASSPRGLAGGYEQYF. In nucleotides, the CDR3 is TGTGCCAGCAGCCCCCGCGGACTAGCGGGAGGCTACGAGCAGTACTTC. Complete variable domain (other parts from reference TRBV11-2 and TRBJ2-7): EAGVAQSPRYKIIEKRQSVAFWCNPISGHATLYWYQQILGQGPKLLIQFQNNGVVDDSQLPKDRFSAERLKGVDSTLKIQPAKLEDSAVYLCASSPRGLAGGYEQYFGPGTRLTVT.

This clonotype was seen at least ten times. The rearrangement links TRBV27 to TRBJ2-7; 7 bases fit TRBD1. The CDR3 consists of 14 residues. The germline V gene has CDR1 MNHEY and CDR2 SMNVEV (reference sequence). With V trimmed by 4 bases and J by 0 bases, 3 bases remained unmatched. The CDR3 DNA follows: TGTGCCAGCAGTTCGGGACAGACCTCCTACGAGCAGTACTTC. It specifies CASSSGQTSYEQYF.

This clonotype was seen a few times. The CDR3 sequence is CSVLTGDWAGELFF. The CDR3 DNA sequence: TGCAGCGTATTAACAGGGGATTGGGCCGGGGAGCTGTTTTTT. The V call is TRBV29-1, the J call TRBJ2-2; 7 bases are a match to TRBD1. Trimming took 6 bases from V and 6 from J; bases not matched to a gene: 10. The CDR3 runs to 14 residues. Germline values: CDR1 SQVTM, CDR2 ANQGSEA.

In its sample, this clonotype was seen many times. The gene calls are TRBV20-1 and TRBJ2-5; D possibly matches TRBD1 or TRBD2 (6 bases each). Per the germline V gene, CDR1 is DFQATT and CDR2 is SNEGSKA (reference sequence). CDR3 length: 13 amino acids. V was cut by 3 bases and J by 4 bases, with 12 bases left in between. CDR3 bases: TGCAGTGCTAGGGAAGGGGGAGGAGAGACCCAGTACTTC. Amino acids: CSAREGGGETQYF.

This clonotype was picked up many times. The CDR3 nucleotides read TGTGCCAGCAGCTTACCAGGGACACCTGAAGCTTTCTTT. It codes for CASSLPGTPEAFF. The chain carries TRBV13 and TRBJ1-1; D might be TRBD1 (6 bases). This CDR3 has 13 residues. Germline V gene lookup returns CDR1 PRHDT and CDR2 FYEKMQ (reference sequence). The germline V and J ends were trimmed by 2 bases and 6 bases, with 10 bases remaining between them.

This clonotype showed up many times. The genes are TRBV12-3 or TRBV12-4 and TRBJ1-1; D gene ambiguous. The V end was cut by 5 bases, the J end by 0 bases, with 10 bases between. The CDR3 consists of 14 residues. This CDR3 reads CASSPDGMNTEAFF. In DNA form, the CDR3 reads TGTGCCAGCAGTCCCGACGGAATGAACACTGAAGCTTTCTTT.